Listed below are T cell receptor beta chains from one sample, sequenced in a study of cytomegalovirus exposure and HLA in healthy donors. The protocol was immunoSEQ multiplex PCR, while the TCRdb copy is restricted to in-frame clones and leaves out a portion. The sample lists more than 85,000 clones; more than 60% were seen once. Sequencing was carried out using PBMCs. These receptors all stem from a man aged 25-45 years in good health and CMV-seronegative. Each CDR3 is given with its conserved first and last residue. The order of the fields is V gene, J gene, clone size, CDR3 length, D gene, CDR3 protein, CDR3 DNA. D genes are given only for firm matches. The size of a clone is reported for some rows only, either as once, few or many, or as a class for expanded clones.

v_call: TRBV5-1; j_call: TRBJ2-3; clone_size: .; cdr3_length: 17; d_call: .; cdr3_aa: CASSLATDTESTDTQYF; cdr3_nt: TGCGCCAGCAGCTTGGCCACGGACACCGAAAGCACAGATACGCAGTATTTT
v_call: TRBV11-2; j_call: TRBJ2-1; clone_size: .; cdr3_length: 14; d_call: .; cdr3_aa: CASSLERAVSVQFF; cdr3_nt: TGTGCCAGCAGCTTAGAACGAGCGGTTAGCGTCCAGTTCTTC
v_call: TRBV4-2; j_call: TRBJ2-1; clone_size: .; cdr3_length: 17; d_call: TRBD2; cdr3_aa: CASSQEGAGGSYNEQLF; cdr3_nt: TGTGCCAGCAGCCAAGAAGGGGCGGGAGGTTCCTACAATGAGCAGCTCTTC
v_call: TRBV29-1; j_call: TRBJ2-7; clone_size: .; cdr3_length: 14; d_call: .; cdr3_aa: CSVAPPGKQYEQYF; cdr3_nt: TGCAGCGTCGCCCCTCCCGGGAAGCAATACGAGCAGTACTTC
v_call: TRBV6-1; j_call: TRBJ2-7; clone_size: .; cdr3_length: 17; d_call: TRBD1; cdr3_aa: CASSEGRIRGPSYEQYF; cdr3_nt: TGTGCCAGCAGTGAGGGTCGGATCAGGGGGCCATCCTACGAGCAGTACTTC
v_call: TRBV7-2; j_call: TRBJ2-3; clone_size: few; cdr3_length: 16; d_call: TRBD2; cdr3_aa: CASSFLSSGRTDTQYF; cdr3_nt: TGTGCCAGCAGCTTTCTTTCAAGCGGGAGAACAGATACGCAGTATTTT
v_call: TRBV30; j_call: TRBJ1-4; clone_size: .; cdr3_length: 13; d_call: .; cdr3_aa: CAWSLAPNEKLFF; cdr3_nt: TGTGCCTGGAGTTTGGCACCAAATGAAAAACTGTTTTTT
v_call: TRBV7-9; j_call: TRBJ1-6; clone_size: .; cdr3_length: 14; d_call: TRBD1; cdr3_aa: CASSLGTGGSPLHF; cdr3_nt: TGTGCCAGCAGCTTAGGGACAGGGGGTTCACCCCTCCACTTT
v_call: TRBV6-5; j_call: TRBJ2-1; clone_size: .; cdr3_length: 15; d_call: .; cdr3_aa: CASRLQGNLYNEQFF; cdr3_nt: TGTGCCAGCAGACTGCAGGGGAACTTATACAATGAGCAGTTCTTC
v_call: TRBV2; j_call: TRBJ2-7; clone_size: .; cdr3_length: 14; d_call: .; cdr3_aa: CASNTAGIRYEQYF; cdr3_nt: TGTGCCAGCAACACCGCAGGGATTCGGTACGAGCAGTACTTC
v_call: TRBV4-3; j_call: TRBJ2-1; clone_size: .; cdr3_length: 14; d_call: TRBD2; cdr3_aa: CASSARTSGYEQFF; cdr3_nt: TGCGCCAGCAGCGCTCGGACTAGCGGGTATGAGCAGTTCTTC
v_call: TRBV30; j_call: TRBJ1-6; clone_size: .; cdr3_length: 12; d_call: .; cdr3_aa: CAWTGLESPLHF; cdr3_nt: TGTGCCTGGACGGGACTGGAATCACCCCTCCACTTT
v_call: TRBV6-1; j_call: TRBJ1-6; clone_size: once; cdr3_length: 14; d_call: TRBD1; cdr3_aa: CASRTTGDRLFFHF; cdr3_nt: TGTGCCAGCAGGACAACAGGGGATCGTTTATTCTTCCACTTT
v_call: TRBV4-1; j_call: TRBJ1-2; clone_size: .; cdr3_length: 15; d_call: .; cdr3_aa: CASSQEEVVLYGYTF; cdr3_nt: TGCGCCAGCAGCCAAGAAGAAGTGGTACTCTATGGCTACACCTTC
v_call: TRBV7-9; j_call: TRBJ2-3; clone_size: .; cdr3_length: 11; d_call: .; cdr3_aa: CASSLPDTQYF; cdr3_nt: TGTGCCAGCAGCTTACCGGATACGCAGTATTTT
v_call: TRBV5-8; j_call: TRBJ1-1; clone_size: few; cdr3_length: 12; d_call: .; cdr3_aa: CAKWTGDTEAFF; cdr3_nt: TGTGCCAAGTGGACCGGGGACACTGAAGCTTTCTTT
v_call: TRBV13; j_call: TRBJ1-1; clone_size: .; cdr3_length: 12; d_call: .; cdr3_aa: CASSLNGFEAFF; cdr3_nt: TGTGCCAGCAGCTTAAATGGCTTCGAAGCTTTCTTT
v_call: TRBV30; j_call: TRBJ2-3; clone_size: .; cdr3_length: 14; d_call: .; cdr3_aa: CACISASNPDTQYF; cdr3_nt: TGTGCCTGCATTAGCGCCTCAAACCCAGATACGCAGTATTTT
v_call: TRBV5-6; j_call: TRBJ2-3; clone_size: .; cdr3_length: 18; d_call: TRBD2; cdr3_aa: CASSWRGVFTTSTDTQYF; cdr3_nt: TGTGCCAGCAGCTGGCGGGGGGTCTTTACTACTAGCACAGATACGCAGTATTTT
v_call: TRBV14; j_call: TRBJ2-5; clone_size: .; cdr3_length: 14; d_call: TRBD1; cdr3_aa: CASSQTQGMREQYF; cdr3_nt: TGTGCCAGCAGCCAAACACAGGGGATGAGAGAGCAGTACTTC
v_call: TRBV12-5; j_call: TRBJ1-1; clone_size: few; cdr3_length: 15; d_call: .; cdr3_aa: CASGRRVGGDTEAFF; cdr3_nt: TGTGCTAGTGGCAGGAGGGTGGGGGGAGACACTGAAGCTTTCTTT
v_call: TRBV28; j_call: TRBJ1-3; clone_size: .; cdr3_length: 18; d_call: TRBD1; cdr3_aa: CASSPPLPTGGVGNTIYF; cdr3_nt: TGTGCCAGCAGTCCACCCTTGCCCACAGGGGGCGTCGGAAACACCATATATTTT
v_call: TRBV4-2; j_call: TRBJ1-5; clone_size: few; cdr3_length: 16; d_call: .; cdr3_aa: CASSQVSGNSNQPQHF; cdr3_nt: TGTGCCAGCAGCCAAGTATCAGGGAATAGCAATCAGCCCCAGCATTTT
v_call: TRBV9; j_call: TRBJ2-3; clone_size: .; cdr3_length: 14; d_call: .; cdr3_aa: CAGARTAGTDTQYF; cdr3_nt: TGTGCCGGGGCCCGAACGGCCGGCACAGATACGCAGTATTTT
v_call: TRBV5-1; j_call: TRBJ2-1; clone_size: .; cdr3_length: 15; d_call: TRBD1; cdr3_aa: CASSFQTGERNEQFF; cdr3_nt: TGCGCCAGCAGCTTTCAGACAGGGGAGCGAAATGAGCAGTTCTTC
v_call: TRBV9; j_call: TRBJ2-1; clone_size: .; cdr3_length: 15; d_call: .; cdr3_aa: CASSVAAGQDNEQFF; cdr3_nt: TGTGCCAGCAGCGTAGCAGCGGGACAAGACAATGAGCAGTTCTTC
v_call: TRBV18; j_call: TRBJ2-5; clone_size: .; cdr3_length: 14; d_call: TRBD2; cdr3_aa: CATTMGTSGEPQYF; cdr3_nt: TGTGCCACCACGATGGGAACTAGCGGGGAGCCCCAGTACTTC
v_call: TRBV7-2; j_call: TRBJ2-5; clone_size: .; cdr3_length: 15; d_call: TRBD1; cdr3_aa: CASSLTGVRSETQYF; cdr3_nt: TGTGCCAGCAGCTTGACAGGGGTGCGGTCGGAGACCCAGTACTTC
v_call: TRBV18; j_call: TRBJ2-7; clone_size: .; cdr3_length: 15; d_call: .; cdr3_aa: CASSPPQPGGHEQYF; cdr3_nt: TGTGCCAGCTCACCCCCACAACCGGGGGGCCACGAGCAGTACTTC
v_call: TRBV7-9; j_call: TRBJ1-6; clone_size: .; cdr3_length: 17; d_call: TRBD1; cdr3_aa: CASSAPGTDVYNSPLHF; cdr3_nt: TGTGCCAGCAGCGCCCCCGGGACAGACGTCTATAATTCACCCCTCCACTTT
v_call: TRBV5-1; j_call: TRBJ1-1; clone_size: few; cdr3_length: 13; d_call: TRBD1; cdr3_aa: CASSTGTGIEAFF; cdr3_nt: TGCGCCAGCAGCACCGGGACAGGGATTGAAGCTTTCTTT
v_call: TRBV7-2; j_call: TRBJ2-5; clone_size: .; cdr3_length: 14; d_call: TRBD1; cdr3_aa: CASSLGAGGETQYF; cdr3_nt: TGTGCCAGCAGCTTAGGTGCAGGGGGAGAGACCCAGTACTTC
v_call: TRBV7-2; j_call: TRBJ2-2; clone_size: once; cdr3_length: 15; d_call: TRBD1; cdr3_aa: CASSLRQGGTGELFF; cdr3_nt: TGTGCCAGCAGCCTTCGACAGGGCGGCACCGGGGAGCTGTTTTTT
v_call: TRBV7-2; j_call: TRBJ1-2; clone_size: .; cdr3_length: 14; d_call: TRBD1; cdr3_aa: CASSQAQGPYGYTF; cdr3_nt: TGCGCCAGCAGCCAAGCACAGGGGCCCTATGGCTACACCTTC
v_call: TRBV11-2; j_call: TRBJ2-3; clone_size: .; cdr3_length: 17; d_call: .; cdr3_aa: CASSLRGPGHRLDTQYF; cdr3_nt: TGTGCCAGCAGCTTACGCGGTCCGGGACATCGGCTCGATACGCAGTATTTT
v_call: TRBV5-1; j_call: TRBJ1-1; clone_size: .; cdr3_length: 16; d_call: .; cdr3_aa: CASSMRVQGSITEAFF; cdr3_nt: TGCGCCAGCAGTATGCGGGTACAGGGAAGTATTACTGAAGCTTTCTTT
v_call: TRBV6-5; j_call: TRBJ2-7; clone_size: .; cdr3_length: 16; d_call: TRBD1; cdr3_aa: CASSYGGGTGSYEQYF; cdr3_nt: TGTGCCAGCAGTTACGGGGGCGGGACAGGCTCCTACGAGCAGTACTTC
v_call: TRBV7-9; j_call: TRBJ2-3; clone_size: .; cdr3_length: 11; d_call: .; cdr3_aa: CASSFSDTQYF; cdr3_nt: TGTGCCAGCAGCTTCTCAGATACGCAGTATTTT
v_call: TRBV11-2; j_call: TRBJ1-2; clone_size: .; cdr3_length: 13; d_call: TRBD1; cdr3_aa: CASSNGQGYGYTF; cdr3_nt: TGTGCCAGCAGTAACGGACAGGGCTATGGCTACACCTTC
v_call: TRBV11-3; j_call: TRBJ1-1; clone_size: few; cdr3_length: 13; d_call: TRBD1; cdr3_aa: CASSWDRDTEAFF; cdr3_nt: TGTGCCAGCAGCTGGGACAGGGACACTGAAGCTTTCTTT
v_call: TRBV29-1; j_call: TRBJ2-7; clone_size: .; cdr3_length: 14; d_call: TRBD1; cdr3_aa: CSVDRTGAGYEQYF; cdr3_nt: TGCAGCGTTGACCGGACAGGGGCTGGCTACGAGCAGTACTTC
v_call: TRBV9; j_call: TRBJ2-2; clone_size: few; cdr3_length: 16; d_call: TRBD2; cdr3_aa: CASSDRLAGHTGELFF; cdr3_nt: TGTGCCAGCAGCGACAGACTAGCGGGCCACACCGGGGAGCTGTTTTTT
v_call: TRBV9; j_call: TRBJ1-2; clone_size: .; cdr3_length: 16; d_call: TRBD1; cdr3_aa: CASSPGTGGLSYGYTF; cdr3_nt: TGTGCCAGCAGCCCCGGGACAGGGGGCTTAAGCTATGGCTACACCTTC
v_call: TRBV7-2; j_call: TRBJ1-1; clone_size: .; cdr3_length: 16; d_call: .; cdr3_aa: CASMFTLGGGFAEAFF; cdr3_nt: TGTGCCAGCATGTTTACCCTCGGGGGGGGGTTTGCTGAAGCTTTCTTT
v_call: TRBV27; j_call: TRBJ2-1; clone_size: .; cdr3_length: 14; d_call: TRBD2; cdr3_aa: CASTITSGGSEQFF; cdr3_nt: TGTGCCAGCACTATCACTAGCGGGGGTAGTGAGCAGTTCTTC
v_call: TRBV11-3; j_call: TRBJ1-1; clone_size: .; cdr3_length: 13; d_call: .; cdr3_aa: CASSLEANTEAFF; cdr3_nt: TGTGCCAGCAGCTTAGAGGCTAACACTGAAGCTTTCTTT
v_call: TRBV30; j_call: TRBJ1-3; clone_size: .; cdr3_length: 15; d_call: TRBD1; cdr3_aa: CAWSENMGQRNTIYF; cdr3_nt: TGTGCCTGGAGCGAAAACATGGGACAGAGAAACACCATATATTTT
v_call: TRBV5-6; j_call: TRBJ2-3; clone_size: .; cdr3_length: 15; d_call: TRBD2; cdr3_aa: CASSPIAGITDTQYF; cdr3_nt: TGTGCCAGCAGTCCGATAGCGGGAATCACAGATACGCAGTATTTT
v_call: TRBV6-1; j_call: TRBJ1-4; clone_size: .; cdr3_length: 14; d_call: .; cdr3_aa: CASSEEGGPEKLFF; cdr3_nt: TGTGCCAGCAGTGAAGAGGGGGGGCCTGAAAAACTGTTTTTT
v_call: TRBV15; j_call: TRBJ2-5; clone_size: .; cdr3_length: 17; d_call: TRBD2; cdr3_aa: CATSRGLLAGGGETQYF; cdr3_nt: TGTGCCACCAGCAGGGGATTACTAGCGGGGGGCGGGGAGACCCAGTACTTC
v_call: TRBV2; j_call: TRBJ2-2; clone_size: .; cdr3_length: 15; d_call: TRBD1; cdr3_aa: CASSFFRTGTGELFF; cdr3_nt: TGTGCCAGCAGTTTCTTCCGGACAGGGACCGGGGAGCTGTTTTTT
v_call: TRBV4-3; j_call: TRBJ2-1; clone_size: few; cdr3_length: 15; d_call: TRBD2; cdr3_aa: CASSQGTSGGDEQFF; cdr3_nt: TGCGCCAGCAGCCAAGGGACTAGCGGGGGGGATGAGCAGTTCTTC
v_call: TRBV11-2; j_call: TRBJ2-1; clone_size: .; cdr3_length: 11; d_call: .; cdr3_aa: CASREIDEQFF; cdr3_nt: TGTGCCAGCAGGGAGATTGATGAGCAGTTCTTC
v_call: TRBV5-1; j_call: TRBJ2-2; clone_size: .; cdr3_length: 15; d_call: TRBD1; cdr3_aa: CASSPTGGGTGELFF; cdr3_nt: TGCGCCAGCAGCCCGACAGGGGGCGGGACCGGGGAGCTGTTTTTT
v_call: TRBV30; j_call: TRBJ2-3; clone_size: .; cdr3_length: 15; d_call: TRBD1; cdr3_aa: CAWSVPGQGGNTQYF; cdr3_nt: TGTGCCTGGAGTGTTCCCGGACAGGGGGGAAATACGCAGTATTTT
v_call: TRBV6-5; j_call: TRBJ1-2; clone_size: few; cdr3_length: 13; d_call: .; cdr3_aa: CASSPGNLYGYTF; cdr3_nt: TGTGCCAGCAGCCCCGGGAACCTCTATGGCTACACCTTC
v_call: TRBV18; j_call: TRBJ1-3; clone_size: .; cdr3_length: 16; d_call: .; cdr3_aa: CASSPLDTLSGNTIYF; cdr3_nt: TGTGCCAGCTCACCACTAGACACTCTCTCTGGAAACACCATATATTTT
v_call: TRBV7-9; j_call: TRBJ1-6; clone_size: few; cdr3_length: 16; d_call: TRBD1; cdr3_aa: CASSLGERGRWAPLHF; cdr3_nt: TGTGCCAGCAGCTTAGGAGAGAGGGGGCGCTGGGCACCCCTCCACTTT